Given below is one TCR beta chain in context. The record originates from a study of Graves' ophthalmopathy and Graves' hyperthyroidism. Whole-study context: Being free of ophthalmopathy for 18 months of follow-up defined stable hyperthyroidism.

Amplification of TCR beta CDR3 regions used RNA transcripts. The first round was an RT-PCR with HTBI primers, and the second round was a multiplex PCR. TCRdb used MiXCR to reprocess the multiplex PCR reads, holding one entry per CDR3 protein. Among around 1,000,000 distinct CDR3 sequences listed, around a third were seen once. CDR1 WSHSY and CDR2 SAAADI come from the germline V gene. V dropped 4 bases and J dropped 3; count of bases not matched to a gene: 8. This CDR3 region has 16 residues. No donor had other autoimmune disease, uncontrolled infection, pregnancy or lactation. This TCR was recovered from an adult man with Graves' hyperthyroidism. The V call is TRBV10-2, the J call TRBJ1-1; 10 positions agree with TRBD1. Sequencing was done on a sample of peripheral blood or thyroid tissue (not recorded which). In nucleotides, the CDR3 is TGCGCCAGCAGTGCCGAATATGGACAGGGGGACACTGAAGCTTTCTTT. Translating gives CASSAEYGQGDTEAFF.